These 10 T cell receptor beta chains originate from one sample sequenced in a study of low-dose radiotherapy and immunotherapy resistance in tumors. With TRAV- and TRBV-specific primers, first-strand cDNA was made, covering the alpha and beta chains. TCR amplification ran 20 PCR cycles using constant-region and V-primer adapter primers. A single record per CDR3 protein comes from TCRdb applying MiXCR to the reads. The table lists more than 9,500 distinct CDR3 sequences, 40% to 55% of them singletons, with approximately 6.2% in the top ten. These TCRs come from a human donor with advanced metastatic prostate, ovarian, gallbladder or colorectal cancer (not recorded which). This table probably holds off-target reads from a library built for another chain.

The V and J genes are TRBV20-1 and TRBJ2-3; the match to TRBD1 covers 7 bases. Germline trimming cut 2 bases from V and 3 bases from J; bases unmatched to any gene: 14. Germline V gives CDR1 DFQATT, CDR2 SNEGSKA (reference sequence). The CDR3 loop spans 17 amino acids. The CDR3 reads CSARWPGQRAKTDTQYF. CDR3 in DNA: TGCAGTGCTAGATGGCCGGGACAGCGAGCGAAAACAGATACGCAGTATTTT.

The chain links TRBV9 to TRBJ2-2, with 16 nucleotides matching TRBD2. The junction had 0 bases not matched to a gene; V was cut back by 2 bases and J by 5 bases. The CDR3 sequence is 16 residues long. Germline CDR1 and CDR2: SGDLS and YYNGEE. The CDR3 spells CASSVGLAGGTGELFF. In DNA, the CDR3 is TGTGCCAGCAGCGTGGGACTAGCGGGAGGGACCGGGGAGCTGTTTTTT.

J is TRBJ1-2 and V is TRBV12-3 or TRBV12-4; no clear D gene. V lost 5 bases and J 3 bases, leaving 19 bases between the germline ends. The length of the CDR3 is 16 residues. The CDR3 DNA is TGTGCCAGCAGTCCCCCGTCGGTTGGCAGCCACTATGGCTACACCTTC. Protein product: CASSPPSVGSHYGYTF.

This clonotype was counted between two and nine times. The V call is TRBV28, the J call TRBJ2-6; D tentatively reads TRBD1 or TRBD2 (5 bases each). This CDR3 is built from 13 residues. In germline, CDR1 is MDHEN, CDR2 SYDVKM. V was trimmed by 5 bases and J by 3 bases, leaving 5 bases between them. CDR3 in amino acids: CASSGGGANVLTF. In DNA, the CDR3 is TGTGCCAGCAGTGGGGGTGGGGCCAACGTCCTGACTTTC.

This clonotype was picked up a small number of times. J is TRBJ2-1 and V is TRBV11-2, with D perhaps matching TRBD2 (7 bases). The ends were cut back, 4 bases at V and 10 bases at J, with 14 bases in the middle. The CDR3 covers 13 residues. Germline CDR1 is SGHAT and CDR2 is FQNNGV. The CDR3: CASSSAGAWEQFF. DNA for the CDR3: TGTGCCAGCAGCTCCGCGGGGGCATGGGAGCAGTTCTTC.

This chain links TRBV5-1 with TRBJ2-1; 8 nucleotides agree with TRBD2. CDR1 is SGHRS, CDR2 YFSETQ, per germline. This CDR3 is built from 14 residues. J gave up 6 bases and V 5 bases, and 7 bases lay outside the gene matches. The CDR3 sequence is CASRSTSGPNEQFF. In DNA, the CDR3 is TGCGCCAGCAGATCCACTAGCGGACCCAATGAGCAGTTCTTC. Full variable domain (missing parts from reference TRBV5-1 and TRBJ2-1): KAGVTQTPRYLIKTRGQQVTLSCSPISGHRSVSWYQQTPGQGLQFLFEYFSETQRNKGNFPGRFSGRQFSNSRSEMNVSTLELGDSALYLCASRSTSGPNEQFFGPGTRLTVL.

The CDR3 nucleotides read TGTGCCAGCAGCCTAGGGACCACAGATACGCAGTATTTT. It yields the protein CASSLGTTDTQYF. This sequence joins TRBV12-3 or TRBV12-4 and TRBJ2-3; possibly TRBD1 or TRBD2 for D (5 bases each). V lost 6 bases and J 2 bases, leaving 9 bases between the germline ends. This CDR3 is built from 13 residues.

J is TRBJ2-5 and V is TRBV19; 7 bases map to TRBD2. V dropped 9 bases and J dropped 5; count of bases not matched to a gene: 6. The germline V gene encodes CDR1 LNHDA and CDR2 SQIVND (reference sequence). The CDR3 length is 12 residues. Written as DNA, the CDR3 is TGTGCCAGCCGACTAGCCGGGGAGACCCAGTACTTC. It encodes CASRLAGETQYF. The complete variable domain, with remaining parts taken from reference TRBV19 and TRBJ2-5, reads DGGITQSPKYLFRKEGQNVTLSCEQNLNHDAMYWYRQDPGQGLRLIYYSQIVNDFQKGDIAEGYSVSREKKESFPLTVTSAQKNPTAFYLCASRLAGETQYFGPGTRLLVL.

In this sample, this clonotype is medium-sized. The chain combines TRBV29-1 with TRBJ2-5, with D possibly TRBD2 on 5 matching bases. The V end was cut by 8 bases, the J end by 7 bases, with 23 bases between. The CDR3 loop spans 14 amino acids. Germline values: CDR1 SQVTM, CDR2 ANQGSEA. Written as DNA, the CDR3 is TGCAGCTTCACTCTGGGCCCTCCAGAGGGGACCCAGTACTTC. Translated, it gives CSFTLGPPEGTQYF.

The chain carries TRBV12-3 or TRBV12-4 and TRBJ1-1; no reliable D call. The CDR3 is 14 residues long. V lost 3 bases, J lost 3 bases, and 11 bases lay in between. Here the CDR3 DNA reads TGTGCCAGCAGTTTGTCGAGCCTCTACACTGAAGCTTTCTTT. The encoded protein is CASSLSSLYTEAFF.